This TCR beta chain was sequenced for a study of vaccination effects on CD4 cells after COVID-19. ViraFEST used viral peptide pools to expand antigen-specific CD4+ T cells before sequencing. Subsequent to roughly 9 days of culture, CD4+ T cells were isolated. Vaccine recipients lacked prior SARS-CoV-2 infection and had negative nucleocapsid antibodies. Cultivation was performed at two million PBMC per well with 10 IU/ml IL-2 and 9.5 to 10 ug/ml peptides added. On days 3 and 7, fresh IL-2 medium replaced half the medium. With regard to this clone: Antigen specificity is unknown.

With 1 base clipped from V and 4 bases from J, the junction kept 7 bases outside the gene matches. The length of the CDR3 is 16 residues. Looked up from germline, CDR1 is SGHRS and CDR2 is YFSETQ. Produced via immunoSEQ multiplex PCR; TCRdb's table is partial and in-frame only. The sample has about 79,000 clones, about 70% seen once; the top ten hold under 2%. The TCR sequence derives from a human donor who received a COVID-19 vaccine. The chain is built from TRBV5-1 and TRBJ2-1, with 8 bases matching TRBD1. The source was CD4+ T cells from PBMCs cultured with HCoV-229E spike peptides, collected before COVID-19 vaccination. CDR3 loop: CASSLSGTGIYNEQFF. In nucleotides, the CDR3 is TGCGCCAGCAGCTTGTCCGGGACAGGAATATACAATGAGCAGTTCTTC.